A selection of T cell receptor beta chains follows, all from one sample in a study of blood T cell repertoires in COVID-19. Produced via immunoSEQ multiplex PCR; TCRdb's table is partial and in-frame only. The sample lists over 130,000 clones; approximately 85% were seen once. Sequenced input: peripheral blood. These TCRs come from a man aged 45-65 years with acute or convalescent COVID-19. The CDR3 runs from the conserved cysteine through the conserved F or W. Each record gives: clone size, V gene, J gene, D gene, CDR3 DNA, CDR3 protein. The D gene is left open where the match is weak. Clone size is stated in some rows and not others, as once, few, many or a class when expanded.

clone_size: -
v_call: TRBV7-9
j_call: TRBJ1-2
d_call: TRBD1
cdr3_nt: TGTGCCAGCACTCCGACAGGGCAGTCATATGGCTACACCTTC
cdr3_aa: CASTPTGQSYGYTF

clone_size: -
v_call: TRBV7-3
j_call: TRBJ2-2
d_call: -
cdr3_nt: TGTGCCAGCAGTTCCGGGACTCTTGACACCGGGGAGCTGTTTTTT
cdr3_aa: CASSSGTLDTGELFF

clone_size: -
v_call: TRBV19
j_call: TRBJ1-4
d_call: TRBD1
cdr3_nt: TGTGCCACACAACGGGACAGGGTTAATGAAAAACTGTTTTTT
cdr3_aa: CATQRDRVNEKLFF

clone_size: -
v_call: TRBV2
j_call: TRBJ1-5
d_call: TRBD1
cdr3_nt: TGTGCCAGCAACGTAGGACAGGGAGGAAATCAGCCCCAGCATTTT
cdr3_aa: CASNVGQGGNQPQHF

clone_size: -
v_call: TRBV5-1
j_call: TRBJ1-5
d_call: -
cdr3_nt: TGCGCCAGCAGCTTGGATGAGGGAGCGGGTCAGCCCCAGCATTTT
cdr3_aa: CASSLDEGAGQPQHF

clone_size: -
v_call: TRBV9
j_call: TRBJ2-2
d_call: TRBD2
cdr3_nt: TGTGCCAGCAGCCCCAGACTAGCGGGAGGATGGACCGGGGAGCTGTTTTTT
cdr3_aa: CASSPRLAGGWTGELFF

clone_size: -
v_call: TRBV7-9
j_call: TRBJ1-1
d_call: TRBD1
cdr3_nt: TGTGCCAGCAGCTTCGTCCCGGGACAGGGGGCCCACACTGAAGCTTTCTTT
cdr3_aa: CASSFVPGQGAHTEAFF

clone_size: -
v_call: TRBV6-6
j_call: TRBJ1-1
d_call: -
cdr3_nt: TGTGCCAGCAGCGTACAGATTGAAGCTTTCTTT
cdr3_aa: CASSVQIEAFF

clone_size: -
v_call: TRBV18
j_call: TRBJ1-2
d_call: TRBD1
cdr3_nt: TGTGCCAGCTCTCCTATTTTCGCCGGGACAGGAGGCGACTATGGCTACACCTTC
cdr3_aa: CASSPIFAGTGGDYGYTF

clone_size: -
v_call: TRBV18
j_call: TRBJ1-3
d_call: -
cdr3_nt: TGTGCCAGCTCACCAGAGTTGCTCACTGGAAACACCATATATTTT
cdr3_aa: CASSPELLTGNTIYF

clone_size: once
v_call: TRBV3-1/TRBV3-2
j_call: TRBJ1-6
d_call: TRBD1
cdr3_nt: TGTGCCAGCAGCCAACGACAGGGAGGATCACCCCTCCACTTT
cdr3_aa: CASSQRQGGSPLHF

clone_size: -
v_call: TRBV4-2
j_call: TRBJ2-1
d_call: TRBD1
cdr3_nt: TGTGCCAGCAGCCAAGATGGAGGGACAGGTGGCAATGAGCAGTTCTTC
cdr3_aa: CASSQDGGTGGNEQFF

clone_size: -
v_call: TRBV29-1
j_call: TRBJ2-2
d_call: TRBD1
cdr3_nt: TGCAGCGTTGAATTTGGACAGGGGGTTGACGGGGAGCTGTTTTTT
cdr3_aa: CSVEFGQGVDGELFF

clone_size: -
v_call: TRBV28
j_call: TRBJ2-1
d_call: TRBD2
cdr3_nt: TGTGCCAGCATCGGGCGGGAGAAGGGCTATGAGCAGTTCTTC
cdr3_aa: CASIGREKGYEQFF

clone_size: -
v_call: TRBV9
j_call: TRBJ2-2
d_call: TRBD2
cdr3_nt: TGTGCCAGCAGCGTAGTAGCGGGAGACACCGGGGAGCTGTTTTTT
cdr3_aa: CASSVVAGDTGELFF

clone_size: -
v_call: TRBV19
j_call: TRBJ2-1
d_call: -
cdr3_nt: TGTGCCAGTAGTATCATGCGGGTCCACAATGAGCAGTTCTTC
cdr3_aa: CASSIMRVHNEQFF

clone_size: -
v_call: TRBV18
j_call: TRBJ1-3
d_call: TRBD1
cdr3_nt: TGTGCCAGCTCCGTAGGGGGCGCGTCTGGAAACACCATATATTTT
cdr3_aa: CASSVGGASGNTIYF

clone_size: -
v_call: TRBV3-1/TRBV3-2
j_call: TRBJ2-2
d_call: -
cdr3_nt: TGTGCCAGCAAACAATGGGGCAGGGAGAACACCGGGGAGCTGTTTTTT
cdr3_aa: CASKQWGRENTGELFF

clone_size: once
v_call: TRBV4-1
j_call: TRBJ2-2
d_call: TRBD2
cdr3_nt: TGCGCCAGCAGCCAGGGTAGCGGGGAAAACACCGGGGAGCTGTTTTTT
cdr3_aa: CASSQGSGENTGELFF

clone_size: -
v_call: TRBV5-1
j_call: TRBJ2-1
d_call: TRBD2
cdr3_nt: TGCGCCAGCAGCTTGGGCAGCACTAGCGGGGGATACAATGAGCAGTTCTTC
cdr3_aa: CASSLGSTSGGYNEQFF

clone_size: -
v_call: TRBV5-1
j_call: TRBJ2-1
d_call: -
cdr3_nt: TGCGCCAGCAGCTTGATGCAGGCTAACAATGAGCAGTTCTTC
cdr3_aa: CASSLMQANNEQFF

clone_size: -
v_call: TRBV12-3/TRBV12-4
j_call: TRBJ2-5
d_call: -
cdr3_nt: TGTGCCAGCGGACTGCTTCAAGAGACCCAGTACTTC
cdr3_aa: CASGLLQETQYF

clone_size: -
v_call: TRBV6-1
j_call: TRBJ2-1
d_call: -
cdr3_nt: TGTGCCAGCAGTGAAGGAGGTGCTAAGGATGAGCAGTTCTTC
cdr3_aa: CASSEGGAKDEQFF

clone_size: -
v_call: TRBV6-5
j_call: TRBJ2-2
d_call: TRBD1
cdr3_nt: TGTGCCAGCAACGCCGGGACAGGAGCCGGGGAGCTGTTTTTT
cdr3_aa: CASNAGTGAGELFF

clone_size: -
v_call: TRBV10-3
j_call: TRBJ2-1
d_call: TRBD2
cdr3_nt: TGTGCCATCAGCCGAGGACAGGGACTAGCGACTCCCAATGAGCAGTTCTTC
cdr3_aa: CAISRGQGLATPNEQFF

clone_size: few
v_call: TRBV30
j_call: TRBJ2-3
d_call: TRBD2
cdr3_nt: TGTGCCTGGACTAGCGGGACTAGCACAGATACGCAGTATTTT
cdr3_aa: CAWTSGTSTDTQYF

clone_size: once
v_call: TRBV19
j_call: TRBJ2-7
d_call: -
cdr3_nt: TGTGCCAGTAGTATAGTGGCGGGTTTGGACGCGCAGTACTTC
cdr3_aa: CASSIVAGLDAQYF

clone_size: -
v_call: TRBV27
j_call: TRBJ2-2
d_call: -
cdr3_nt: TGTGCCAGCAGTTTCCTTGCAGGGGCCGGGGAGCTGTTTTTT
cdr3_aa: CASSFLAGAGELFF